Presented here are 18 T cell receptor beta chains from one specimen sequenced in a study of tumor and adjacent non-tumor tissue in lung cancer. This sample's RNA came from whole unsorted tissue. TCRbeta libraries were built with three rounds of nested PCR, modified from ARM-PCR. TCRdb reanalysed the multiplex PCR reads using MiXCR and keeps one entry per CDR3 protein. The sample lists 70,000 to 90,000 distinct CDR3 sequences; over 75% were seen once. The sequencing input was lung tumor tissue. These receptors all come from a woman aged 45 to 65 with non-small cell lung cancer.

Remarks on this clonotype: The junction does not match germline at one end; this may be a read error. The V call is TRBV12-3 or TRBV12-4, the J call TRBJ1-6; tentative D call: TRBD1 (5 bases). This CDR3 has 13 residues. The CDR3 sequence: CASTPGPNSPLHF. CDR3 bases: TGTGCGAGCACACCGGGACCTAATTCACCCCTCCACTTT.

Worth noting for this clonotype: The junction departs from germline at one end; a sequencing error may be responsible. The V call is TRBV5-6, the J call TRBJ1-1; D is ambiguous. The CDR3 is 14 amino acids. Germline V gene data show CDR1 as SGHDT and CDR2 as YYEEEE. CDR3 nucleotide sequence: TGTGCCAACAGCTTGTCGTTGTCCAGGCGGGAAACTTTCTTT. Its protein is CANSLSLSRRETFF.

The CDR3 DNA is TGTGCCAGCAGCACGTACGAAATGAACACTGAAGCTTTCTTT. Residues: CASSTYEMNTEAFF. The rearrangement joins TRBV6-5 to TRBJ1-1; D is ambiguous. Germline assignment: CDR1 MNHEY and CDR2 SVGAGI. This CDR3 comprises 14 residues. With 6 bases removed from V and 0 bases from J, the gap between germline ends came to 11 bases.

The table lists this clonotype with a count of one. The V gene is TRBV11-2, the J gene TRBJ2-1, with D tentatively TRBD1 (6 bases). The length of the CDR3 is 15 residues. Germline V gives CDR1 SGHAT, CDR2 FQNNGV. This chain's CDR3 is CGINLESGQYNEQFF. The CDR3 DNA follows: TGTGGCATCAACTTAGAATCGGGACAATACAATGAGCAGTTCTTC.

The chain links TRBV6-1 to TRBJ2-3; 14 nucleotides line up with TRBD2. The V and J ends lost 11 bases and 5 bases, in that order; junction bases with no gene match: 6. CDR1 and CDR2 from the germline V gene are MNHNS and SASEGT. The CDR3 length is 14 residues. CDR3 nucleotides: TGTGCCGTCAGTGGGACTAGCGGGAGAGATACGCAGTATTTT. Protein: CAVSGTSGRDTQYF.

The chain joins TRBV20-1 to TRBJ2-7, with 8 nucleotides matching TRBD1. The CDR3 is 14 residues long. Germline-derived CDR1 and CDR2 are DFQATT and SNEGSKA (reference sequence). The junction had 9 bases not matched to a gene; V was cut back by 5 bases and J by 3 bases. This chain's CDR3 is CSAESGTGGYEQYF. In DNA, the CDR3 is TGCAGTGCTGAGTCCGGGACAGGCGGCTACGAGCAGTACTTC.

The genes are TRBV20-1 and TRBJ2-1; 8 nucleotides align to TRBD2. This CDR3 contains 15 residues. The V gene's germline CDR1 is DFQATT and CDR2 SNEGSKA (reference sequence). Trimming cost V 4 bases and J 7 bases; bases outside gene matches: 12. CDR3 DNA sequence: TGCAGTGCTAAGGCGACCAGCGGGAGTGGGAATGAGCAGTTCTTC. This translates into CSAKATSGSGNEQFF.

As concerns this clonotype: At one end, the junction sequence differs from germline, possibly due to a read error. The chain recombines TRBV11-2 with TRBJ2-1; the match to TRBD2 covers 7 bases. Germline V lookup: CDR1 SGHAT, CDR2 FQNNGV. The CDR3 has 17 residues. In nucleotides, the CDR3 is TGTGCCAGCACCCCAGAGGGCGGGGGAAGTTCCTTCAATGAGCAGCTCTTC. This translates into CASTPEGGGSSFNEQLF. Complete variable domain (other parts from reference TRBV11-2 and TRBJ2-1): EAGVAQSPRYKIIEKRQSVAFWCNPISGHATLYWYQQILGQGPKLLIQFQNNGVVDDSQLPKDRFSAERLKGVDSTLKIQPAKLEDSAVYLCASTPEGGGSSFNEQLFGPGTRLTVL.

The CDR3 DNA sequence: TGCAGTGCGCTTGGGACTAGAGGACCCACGGATGAGCAGTTCTTC. This sequence encodes CSALGTRGPTDEQFF. The chain is built from TRBV20-1 and TRBJ2-1, with TRBD2 matching over 8 bases. V lost 6 bases to trimming and J lost 8 bases; unmatched junction nucleotides: 15. The CDR3 sequence is 15 residues long. Germline assignment: CDR1 DFQATT and CDR2 SNEGSKA (reference sequence).

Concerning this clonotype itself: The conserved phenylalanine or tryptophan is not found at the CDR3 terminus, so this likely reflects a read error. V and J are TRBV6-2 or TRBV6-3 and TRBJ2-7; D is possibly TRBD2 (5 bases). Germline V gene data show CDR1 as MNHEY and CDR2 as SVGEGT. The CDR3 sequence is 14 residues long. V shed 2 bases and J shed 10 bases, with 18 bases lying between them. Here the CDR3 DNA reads TGTGCCAGCAGTTACGGGCGGGTTTGCAGCGAACAGTACTTA. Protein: CASSYGRVCSEQYL.

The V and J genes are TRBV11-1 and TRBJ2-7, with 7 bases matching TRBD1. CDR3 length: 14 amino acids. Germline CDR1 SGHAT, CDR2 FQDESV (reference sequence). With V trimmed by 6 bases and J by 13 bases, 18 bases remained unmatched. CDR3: CASSHWDSSYEDYF. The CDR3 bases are TGTGCCAGCAGTCACTGGGACAGCTCCTACGAGGATTACTTC.

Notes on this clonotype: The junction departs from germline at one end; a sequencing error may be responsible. The CDR3 is CTVETGRGSYEQYF. CDR3 in DNA: TGCACCGTTGAAACGGGCAGGGGAAGCTACGAGCAGTACTTC. V and J are TRBV29-1 and TRBJ2-7; the D gene is possibly TRBD1 (6 bases). CDR3 length: 14 residues. The germline CDR1 and CDR2 sequences are SQVTM and ANQGSEA.

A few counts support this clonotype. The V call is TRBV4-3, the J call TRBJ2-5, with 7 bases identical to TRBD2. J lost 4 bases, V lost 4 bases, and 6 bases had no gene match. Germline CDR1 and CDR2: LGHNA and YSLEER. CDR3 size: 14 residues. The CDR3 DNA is TGCGCCAGCAGCCTAGGGTCGGGGGGAGAGACCCAGTACTTC. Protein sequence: CASSLGSGGETQYF.

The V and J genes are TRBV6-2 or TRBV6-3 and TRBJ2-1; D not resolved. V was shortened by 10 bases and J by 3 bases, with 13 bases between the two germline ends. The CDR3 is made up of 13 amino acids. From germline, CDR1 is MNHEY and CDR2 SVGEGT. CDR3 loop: CATASWNYNEQFF. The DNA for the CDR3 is TGTGCCACTGCGAGCTGGAACTACAATGAGCAGTTCTTC.

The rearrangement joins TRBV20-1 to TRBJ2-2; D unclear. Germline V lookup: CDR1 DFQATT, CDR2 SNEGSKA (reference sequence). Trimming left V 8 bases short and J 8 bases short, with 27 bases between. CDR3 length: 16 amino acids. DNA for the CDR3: TGCAGTACCACCCCGATTGGTATTCTTGGCGCTGGGGAGCTGTTTTTT. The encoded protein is CSTTPIGILGAGELFF.

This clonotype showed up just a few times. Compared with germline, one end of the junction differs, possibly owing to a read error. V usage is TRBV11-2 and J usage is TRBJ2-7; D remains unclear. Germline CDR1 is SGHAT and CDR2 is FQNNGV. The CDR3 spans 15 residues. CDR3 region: CASSLSLSPSYEQYF. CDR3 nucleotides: TGTGCTAGCAGCCTATCTCTGAGTCCCTCCTACGAGCAGTACTTC.

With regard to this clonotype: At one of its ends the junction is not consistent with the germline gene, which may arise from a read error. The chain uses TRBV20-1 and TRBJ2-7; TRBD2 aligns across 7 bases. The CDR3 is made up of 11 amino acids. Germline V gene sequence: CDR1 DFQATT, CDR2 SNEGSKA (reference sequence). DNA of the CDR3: TGCAGCGCGGTGGGGGACTACGAGCAGTACTTT. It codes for CSAVGDYEQYF.

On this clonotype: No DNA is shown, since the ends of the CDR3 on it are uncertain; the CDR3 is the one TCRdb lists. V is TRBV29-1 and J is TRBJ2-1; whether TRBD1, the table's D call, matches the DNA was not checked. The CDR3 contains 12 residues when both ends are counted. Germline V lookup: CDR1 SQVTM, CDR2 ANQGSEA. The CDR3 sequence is CSVGGGSNEHFF.